Presented here are 5 T cell receptor beta chains from one specimen sequenced in a study of identifying expanded T cells in peripheral blood. Assay used: immunoSEQ multiplex PCR; TCRdb lists only in-frame clones, some missing. The repertoire includes around 100,000 clones, approximately 88% of them detected once, and approximately 17% sits in the top ten. The sequenced sample was blood. All receptors derive from a person aged 18 to 75 in good health.

The chain joins TRBV4-3 to TRBJ2-1; 7 bases match TRBD1. Germline V gene sequence: CDR1 LGHNA, CDR2 YSLEER. The CDR3 has 15 amino acids. V gave up 4 bases and J gave up 6 bases; unmatched junction bases: 9. The CDR3 sequence: CASSPDWTGPNEQFF. The CDR3 DNA sequence: TGCGCCAGCAGCCCTGACTGGACAGGACCCAATGAGCAGTTCTTC.

The CDR3, as DNA: TGTGCCACCAGCGGTAGCCGGGGGGCGACAGATACGCAGTATTTT. Protein sequence: CATSGSRGATDTQYF. This chain joins TRBV15 and TRBJ2-3, with TRBD2 as a possible D gene (7 bases). V gave up 5 bases and J gave up 3 bases, with 15 bases separating them. The germline V gene has CDR1 LNHNV and CDR2 YYDKDF (reference sequence). The CDR3 consists of 15 residues.

The chain is built from TRBV28 and TRBJ1-4; D gene ambiguous. The CDR3 extends over 17 amino acids. The V and J ends lost 3 bases and 0 bases respectively, with 14 bases between them. Per germline, CDR1 MDHEN and CDR2 SYDVKM. CDR3 sequence: CASSFPRPLATNEKLFF. The CDR3 DNA reads TGTGCCAGCAGTTTTCCCCGTCCACTTGCAACTAATGAAAAACTGTTTTTT.

A single count supports this clone. The rearrangement links TRBV28 to TRBJ1-4, with D uncertain. Trimming took 2 bases from V and 3 from J, leaving 13 bases between them. This CDR3 has 16 residues. Germline V gives CDR1 MDHEN, CDR2 SYDVKM. The CDR3 region is CASSLGSPISNEKLFF. In DNA, the CDR3 is TGTGCCAGCAGTTTAGGGTCACCCATTTCTAATGAAAAACTGTTTTTT. The entire variable domain, with the rest obtained from reference TRBV28 and TRBJ1-4, is as follows: DVKVTQSSRYLVKRTGEKVFLECVQDMDHENMFWYRQDPGLGLRLIYFSYDVKMKEKGDIPEGYSVSREKKERFSLILESASTNQTSMYLCASSLGSPISNEKLFFGSGTQLSVL.

The chain joins TRBV9 to TRBJ2-5; 8 bases are shared with TRBD1. The CDR3 is 15 amino acids. V lost 4 bases, J lost 4 bases, and 9 bases stayed unmatched. From germline, CDR1 is SGDLS and CDR2 YYNGEE. CDR3 sequence reads: CASSSETGVSETQYF. The CDR3 DNA sequence: TGTGCCAGCAGCTCGGAGACAGGGGTGTCAGAGACCCAGTACTTC.